This TCR beta chain originates from a study of blood T cell repertoires in COVID-19. Germline lookup yields CDR1 SNHLY and CDR2 FYNNEI. After removal of 7 bases from V and 0 bases from J, the junction contained 7 bases not matched to a gene. This CDR3 is built from 16 residues. Using immunoSEQ multiplex PCR, the repertoire was profiled, and TCRdb retains in-frame clones only, with some absent. The table includes about 100,000 clones, 85% to 95% detected once. The chain recombines TRBV2 with TRBJ2-1; 9 bases fit TRBD1. What was sequenced was peripheral blood. The clonotype originates from a woman aged 25 to 39 with acute or convalescent COVID-19. The CDR3 region is CASTIGQGSSYNEQFF. CDR3 sequence (DNA): TGTGCCAGCACCATTGGACAGGGGAGCTCCTACAATGAGCAGTTCTTC. Drawing the rest from reference TRBV2 and TRBJ2-1, the complete variable domain is EPEVTQTPSHQVTQMGQEVILRCVPISNHLYFYWYRQILGQKVEFLVSFYNNEISEKSEIFDDQFSVERPDGSNFTLKIRSTKLEDSAMYFCASTIGQGSSYNEQFFGPGTRLTVL.